This TCR beta chain emerged from a study of blood T cell repertoires in COVID-19. The CDR3 loop spans 15 amino acids. With 7 bases clipped from V and 2 bases from J, the junction kept 8 bases outside the gene matches. Germline V gene data show CDR1 as KGHSH and CDR2 as LQKENI. In the original processing: Cell counts per sample came from amplifying reference gene primers. Sequenced by immunoSEQ multiplex PCR; TCRdb stores in-frame clones only, minus some. V and J calls and clone size are as listed in that table; D and trimming were resolved from the DNA. Among under 200,000 clones, 70% to 90% were seen once, and the ten largest hold over 9.5%.

The chain is built from TRBV18 and TRBJ1-1, with 9 bases aligning to TRBD1. This receptor was obtained from a woman aged 60-75 years with COVID-19, enrolled during active disease. Sequencing was carried out using peripheral blood. The CDR3 protein is CASYGQGRANTEAFF. The CDR3 DNA is TGTGCCAGCTATGGACAGGGGAGGGCTAACACTGAAGCTTTCTTT.